The 8 T cell receptor beta chains listed next were all sequenced from one sample in a study of shared clonotypes between healthy human individuals. Here immunoSEQ multiplex PCR was the method, and the copy in TCRdb shows in-frame clones only, minus some. The sample lists 2,100,000 or so clones, 90% to 96% occurring once. The source material was naive CD4+ T cells sorted from blood. As to subset: CD45RA+ positively selected. The receptors originated from a man between 18 and 35 years old in good health.

This sequence joins TRBV30 and TRBJ1-2; D might be TRBD1 (5 bases). V lost 3 bases to trimming and J lost 4 bases, with 12 bases between them. The CDR3 contains 13 residues. The V gene's germline CDR1 is GTSNPN and CDR2 SVGIG (reference sequence). CDR3 DNA: TGTGCCTGGAGAGACAGTACGCGCTATGGCTACACCTTC. It specifies CAWRDSTRYGYTF.

The chain employs TRBV9 and TRBJ2-1; D possibly corresponds to TRBD1 (5 bases). CDR1 SGDLS and CDR2 YYNGEE come from the germline V gene. CDR3 length: 15 residues. V gave up 0 bases and J gave up 7 bases, with 14 bases separating them. The CDR3 loop reads CASSVDIGVHNEQFF. CDR3 DNA sequence: TGTGCCAGCAGCGTAGATATAGGGGTTCATAATGAGCAGTTCTTC. Full variable domain (outside the CDR3, taken from reference TRBV9 and TRBJ2-1): DSGVTQTPKHLITATGQRVTLRCSPRSGDLSVYWYQQSLDQGLQFLIQYYNGEERAKGNILERFSAQQFPDLHSELNLSSLELGDSALYFCASSVDIGVHNEQFFGPGTRLTVL.

The rearrangement uses TRBV6-6 and TRBJ1-5; D might be TRBD1 (5 bases). Germline V gene lookup returns CDR1 MNHNY and CDR2 SVGAGI (reference sequence). The V end was cut by 6 bases, the J end by 3 bases, with 12 bases between. The CDR3 is made up of 14 amino acids. The CDR3: CASRPDSFNQPQHF. The CDR3 DNA reads as TGTGCCAGCAGACCAGACAGCTTCAATCAGCCCCAGCATTTT.

The chain is built from TRBV5-1 and TRBJ2-5, with 8 bases lining up with TRBD2. The V gene end was trimmed by 3 bases and the J gene end by 3 bases; junction bases not matched to a gene: 4. The CDR3 is 14 residues long. CDR1 is SGHRS and CDR2 is YFSETQ in the germline V gene. CDR3 coding DNA: TGCGCCAGCAGCTCAGGCGGGGGGAAAGAGACCCAGTACTTC. Its translation is CASSSGGGKETQYF.

The chain employs TRBV7-3 and TRBJ1-5; D is unresolved. The CDR3 contains 17 residues. Germline CDR1 reads SGHTA; CDR2 reads FQGTGA. Trimming cost V 7 bases and J 3 bases, with 22 bases left between them. CDR3 coding DNA: TGTGCCAGCAACGCTTTCCGGGCTCGCACTTACAATCAGCCCCAGCATTTT. Encoded protein: CASNAFRARTYNQPQHF.

V gene TRBV5-1 combines with J gene TRBJ1-4; the match to TRBD1 covers 8 bases. The J segment lost 11 bases and the V segment lost 5 bases, leaving 8 bases of the junction unmatched. Germline-derived CDR1 and CDR2 are SGHRS and YFSETQ. The CDR3 is made up of 13 amino acids. The DNA of the CDR3 is TGCGCCAGCAGACAGGACAGGGTGGAGAAACTGTTTTTT. This encodes CASRQDRVEKLFF.

This chain uses TRBV6-1 with TRBJ2-1; D perhaps matches TRBD1 (6 bases). The germline V and J ends were trimmed by 2 bases and 6 bases, with 11 bases remaining between them. Germline CDR1 is MNHNS and CDR2 is SASEGT. This CDR3 has 14 amino acids. The CDR3 here is CASSERGRGNEQFF. CDR3 DNA: TGTGCCAGCAGTGAAAGGGGCAGGGGCAATGAGCAGTTCTTC.

The J gene is TRBJ2-5, the V gene TRBV6-1, with TRBD1 as a possible D gene (5 bases). CDR1 MNHNS and CDR2 SASEGT come from the germline V gene. The CDR3 has 15 residues. V lost 4 bases to trimming and J lost 4 bases, with 16 bases between them. The CDR3 DNA sequence: TGTGCCAGCAGTGGTATGGGGCAGCCGGGAGAGACCCAGTACTTC. Amino acid sequence: CASSGMGQPGETQYF.